The 22 T cell receptor beta chains below all came from one sample that was sequenced in a study of cytomegalovirus exposure and HLA in healthy donors. Amplification used 60 Vbeta primers and 13 Jbeta primers. Method: immunoSEQ multiplex PCR; TCRdb's copy keeps in-frame clones and lacks some. The sample has around 250,000 clones, about 86% seen once; the top ten hold approximately 8.4%. Sequenced input: PBMCs. The receptors were gathered from a woman aged 55-69 years in good health and CMV-seropositive.

The chain has TRBV6-5 and TRBJ2-5, with 10 positions matching TRBD2. Germline CDR1 MNHEY, CDR2 SVGAGI. The CDR3 runs to 14 residues. V lost 6 bases, J lost 1 base, and 2 bases stayed unmatched. As DNA, the CDR3 is TGTGCCAGCAGGACTAGCGGGCGCCAAGAGACCCAGTACTTC. Translation gives CASRTSGRQETQYF.

V and J are TRBV6-4 and TRBJ2-2; 8 positions agree with TRBD2. Unmatched junction bases numbered 0, after V lost 5 bases and J lost 1 base. The CDR3 is made up of 14 amino acids. The germline V gene encodes CDR1 MRHNA and CDR2 SNTAGT. This CDR3 is CASSSGRNTGELFF. CDR3 nucleotides: TGTGCCAGCAGTAGCGGGAGGAACACCGGGGAGCTGTTTTTT.

The chain carries TRBV16 and TRBJ2-7; TRBD1 agrees at 7 bases. The CDR3 loop spans 14 amino acids. Germline lookup yields CDR1 KGHSY and CDR2 FQNENV. V lost 4 bases and J lost 0; bases outside the gene matches: 3. CDR3 residues: CASSRWDSSYEQYF. CDR3 nucleotide sequence: TGTGCCAGCAGCCGATGGGACAGCTCCTACGAGCAGTACTTC.

This chain uses TRBV4-1 with TRBJ1-5; TRBD1 agrees at 7 bases. The CDR3 consists of 13 residues. Germline CDR1 is MGHRA and CDR2 is YSYEKL. The junction had 2 bases not matched to a gene; V was cut back by 4 bases and J by 5 bases. CDR3 coding DNA: TGCGCCAGCAGCCTACAGGGGTATCAGCCCCAGCATTTT. Protein product: CASSLQGYQPQHF.

The V gene is TRBV5-3, the J gene TRBJ2-3; D might be TRBD2 (6 bases). TRBV5-3 is classed as an ORF, of uncertain function. The CDR3 runs 18 residues. Trimming pared 0 bases from V and 0 bases from J, leaving 17 bases between. CDR3 amino acids: CARSLVRGRRGSTDTQYF. In nucleotides, the CDR3 is TGTGCCAGAAGCTTGGTACGGGGTCGGAGGGGAAGCACAGATACGCAGTATTTT.

The DNA for the CDR3 is TGTGCCAGCAGCTCTAGACAGAGCTCCTACAATGAGCAGTTCTTC. The encoded protein is CASSSRQSSYNEQFF. J is TRBJ2-1 and V is TRBV7-3; D might be TRBD1 (5 bases). V lost 4 bases to trimming and J lost 0 bases, with 10 bases between them. This CDR3 region has 15 residues. Germline assignment: CDR1 SGHTA and CDR2 FQGTGA.

The chain employs TRBV28 and TRBJ1-2; D may be TRBD1 (5 bases). V lost 2 bases, J lost 5 bases, and 6 bases lay in between. The length of the CDR3 is 12 residues. CDR1 and CDR2 from the germline V gene are MDHEN and SYDVKM. The CDR3 region is CASSLRQYGYTF. The CDR3 nucleotides are TGTGCCAGCAGTTTAAGACAGTATGGCTACACCTTC.

V is TRBV6-1 and J is TRBJ2-7; possible D gene TRBD1, 6 bases. The V gene lost 2 bases and the J gene lost 2 bases, with 25 bases spanning the gap. Germline V CDR1 and CDR2: MNHNS, SASEGT. This CDR3 spans 19 amino acids. The CDR3 DNA reads TGTGCCAGCAGTGAACCACGTCGTTACCGGGACAAAACCCCCTACGAGCAGTACTTC. Translated: CASSEPRRYRDKTPYEQYF.

The chain links TRBV2 to TRBJ2-7, with 10 nucleotides matching TRBD1. V was clipped by 9 bases and J by 3 bases; unmatched bases: 2. The CDR3 loop spans 12 amino acids. The V gene's germline CDR1 is SNHLY and CDR2 FYNNEI. CDR3 sequence (DNA): TGTGCCAGTGGACAGGGGGTCTACGAGCAGTACTTC. Protein sequence: CASGQGVYEQYF.

The V gene is TRBV5-4, the J gene TRBJ1-4; 10 positions agree with TRBD1. Trimming took 4 bases from V and 7 from J; bases not matched to a gene: 7. The germline CDR1 and CDR2 sequences are SGHNT and YYREEE (reference sequence). The CDR3 spans 15 residues. In DNA form, the CDR3 reads TGTGCCAGCAGCAAGGACAGGGGGAAATTTGAAAAACTGTTTTTT. It translates to CASSKDRGKFEKLFF. Supplemented by reference TRBV5-4 and TRBJ1-4, the full variable domain reads ETGVTQSPTHLIKTRGQQVTLRCSSQSGHNTVSWYQQALGQGPQFIFQYYREEENGRGNFPPRFSGLQFPNYSSELNVNALELDDSALYLCASSKDRGKFEKLFFGSGTQLSVL.

The chain carries TRBV19 and TRBJ2-1, with no clear D. This CDR3 contains 11 residues. V shed 3 bases and J shed 8 bases, with 5 bases lying between them. Germline V gene data show CDR1 as LNHDA and CDR2 as SQIVND (reference sequence). DNA of the CDR3: TGTGCCAGTAGTATCCGGGATGAGCAGTTCTTC. It yields the protein CASSIRDEQFF.

J is TRBJ2-2 and V is TRBV7-3, with 8 bases identical to TRBD1. V trimming: 5 bases; J trimming: 2 bases; junction bases outside the gene matches: 7. Germline lookup yields CDR1 SGHTA and CDR2 FQGTGA. The CDR3 totals 16 residues. CDR3 protein: CASSTRTGLNTGELFF. The CDR3, as DNA: TGTGCCAGCAGCACCAGGACAGGGCTAAACACCGGGGAGCTGTTTTTT.

This clone was recorded only once. The CDR3 protein is CATSRDADSSYNEQFF. In DNA, the CDR3 is TGTGCCACCAGCAGAGATGCGGATAGCTCCTACAATGAGCAGTTCTTC. This rearrangement joins TRBV15 to TRBJ2-1, with D unclear. Trimming removed 0 bases at V and 0 bases at J, with 9 bases between. Germline CDR1 reads LNHNV; CDR2 reads YYDKDF (reference sequence). The CDR3 has 16 amino acids. Full variable domain (missing parts from reference TRBV15 and TRBJ2-1): DAMVIQNPRYQVTQFGKPVTLSCSQTLNHNVMYWYQQKSSQAPKLLFHYYDKDFNNEADTPDNFQSRRPNTSFCFLDIRSPGLGDTAMYLCATSRDADSSYNEQFFGPGTRLTVL.

The chain employs TRBV28 and TRBJ2-7; 7 positions match TRBD1. In germline, CDR1 is MDHEN, CDR2 SYDVKM. J lost 9 bases, V lost 5 bases, and 7 bases had no gene match. The CDR3 contains 12 residues. The CDR3 nucleotides are TGTGCCAGCAGTACCCCAACAGGGGCGCAGTACTTC. It yields the protein CASSTPTGAQYF.

This clone was observed a handful of times. The chain couples TRBV7-2 to TRBJ1-1; no definite D call. CDR3 size: 11 residues. V was pared by 2 bases and J by 7 bases, with 5 bases between. CDR1 SGHTA and CDR2 FQGNSA come from the germline V gene. CDR3 nucleotides: TGTGCCAGCAGCTTAAGCCTTGAAGCTTTCTTT. Protein product: CASSLSLEAFF.

This clone has just a few counts. The rearrangement links TRBV5-1 to TRBJ1-4; D is uncertain. V was shortened by 0 bases and J by 8 bases, with 17 bases between the two germline ends. This CDR3 spans 16 amino acids. CDR1 and CDR2 (germline): SGHRS, YFSETQ. The CDR3 region is CASSLEPREGEEKLFF. The CDR3 DNA reads as TGCGCCAGCAGCTTGGAGCCTCGGGAGGGAGAGGAAAAACTGTTTTTT.

The chain recombines TRBV29-1 with TRBJ2-3, with 13 bases identical to TRBD2. Germline CDR1 reads SQVTM; CDR2 reads ANQGSEA. Trimming removed 8 bases from V and 5 bases from J; junction bases left unmatched: 13. The CDR3 is 16 residues long. CDR3 protein: CSTSQSLAGGQDTQYF. As DNA, the CDR3 is TGCAGCACCTCACAGTCACTAGCGGGAGGGCAAGATACGCAGTATTTT.

The rearrangement joins TRBV7-9 to TRBJ2-2; possibly TRBD1 for D (5 bases). The CDR3 runs 15 residues. Looked up from germline, CDR1 is SEHNR and CDR2 is FQNEAQ (reference sequence). The V gene lost 3 bases and the J gene lost 0 bases, with 8 bases spanning the gap. CDR3 bases: TGTGCCAGCAGCTTTGAGACAGCGAACACCGGGGAGCTGTTTTTT. Its translation is CASSFETANTGELFF.

The chain has TRBV10-3 and TRBJ2-1; 8 nucleotides align to TRBD2. V was pared by 7 bases and J by 9 bases, with 11 bases of the junction left unmatched. CDR3 size: 14 residues. Germline V CDR1 and CDR2: ENHRY, SYGVKD. CDR3 DNA sequence: TGTGCCATCAATATAGCGGGAAGTACTGGTGAGCAGTTCTTC. It is translated as CAINIAGSTGEQFF.

The gene calls are TRBV27 and TRBJ2-1; a weak D match, TRBD2 (5 bases). The CDR3 has 15 residues. Between the trimmed V and J ends, which lost 3 bases and 0 bases, there was a span of 9 bases. CDR1 and CDR2 from the germline V gene are MNHEY and SMNVEV (reference sequence). DNA of the CDR3: TGTGCCAGCAGTTTGTTTGGGAGCTCCTACAATGAGCAGTTCTTC. It yields the protein CASSLFGSSYNEQFF.

The chain recombines TRBV9 with TRBJ2-7; 12 bases are a match to TRBD2. The CDR3 covers 14 residues. J gave up 5 bases and V 3 bases, and 3 bases lay outside the gene matches. From germline, CDR1 is SGDLS and CDR2 YYNGEE. This CDR3 reads CASSASGRAHEQYF. The CDR3 DNA reads TGTGCCAGCAGCGCTAGCGGGAGGGCCCACGAGCAGTACTTC.

This clone was seen just once. The chain couples TRBV28 to TRBJ2-1, with 11 bases fitting TRBD2. In germline, CDR1 is MDHEN, CDR2 SYDVKM. The CDR3 is 14 residues long. Germline trimming cut 5 bases from V and 10 bases from J; bases unmatched to any gene: 7. In nucleotides, the CDR3 is TGTGCCAGCAGTGAAGGGACTAGCGGACGAGAGCAGTTCTTC. Residues: CASSEGTSGREQFF.